This entry is about one T cell receptor (beta chain). This entry belongs to a study of cytomegalovirus exposure and HLA in healthy donors. CDR1 and CDR2 from the germline V gene are SEHNR and FQNEAQ (reference sequence). V gave up 4 bases and J gave up 1 base; unmatched junction bases: 8. The CDR3 runs 16 residues. The PCR ran on 60 Vbeta and 13 Jbeta primers. Generated by immunoSEQ multiplex PCR, the TCRdb table keeps only in-frame clones and is missing some. Of approximately 82,000 clones detected, approximately 56% appear once; the ten largest clones hold over 5%. This rearrangement joins TRBV7-9 to TRBJ2-7, with 9 nucleotides matching TRBD1. The sequenced sample consisted of PBMCs. The sequence was obtained from a woman between 25 and 40 years old in good health and CMV-seropositive. The CDR3 region is CASSSGLGTGSYEQYF. CDR3 DNA: TGTGCCAGCAGCTCCGGCCTCGGGACAGGGTCCTACGAGCAGTACTTC. Full variable domain (outside the CDR3, taken from reference TRBV7-9 and TRBJ2-7): DTGVSQNPRHKITKRGQNVTFRCDPISEHNRLYWYRQTLGQGPEFLTYFQNEAQLEKSRLLSDRFSAERPKGSFSTLEIQRTEQGDSAMYLCASSSGLGTGSYEQYFGPGTRLTVT.